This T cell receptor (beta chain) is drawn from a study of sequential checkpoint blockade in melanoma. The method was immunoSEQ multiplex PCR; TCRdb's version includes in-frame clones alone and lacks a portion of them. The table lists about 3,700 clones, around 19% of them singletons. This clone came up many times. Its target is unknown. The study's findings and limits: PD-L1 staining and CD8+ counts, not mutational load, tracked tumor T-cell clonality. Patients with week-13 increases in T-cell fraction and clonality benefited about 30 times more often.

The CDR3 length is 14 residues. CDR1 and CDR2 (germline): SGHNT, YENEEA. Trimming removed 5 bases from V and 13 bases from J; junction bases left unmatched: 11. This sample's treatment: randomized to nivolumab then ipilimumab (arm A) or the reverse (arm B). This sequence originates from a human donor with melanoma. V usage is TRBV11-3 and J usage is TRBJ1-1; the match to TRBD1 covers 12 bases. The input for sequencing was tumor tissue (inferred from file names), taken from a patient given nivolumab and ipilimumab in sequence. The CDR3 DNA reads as TGTGCCAGCAGCGCAGGGACAGGGGGCCATAGGGGTTTCTTT. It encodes CASSAGTGGHRGFF.